This passage covers 14 T cell receptor beta chains from one sample sequenced in a study of metastatic and nonmetastatic thyroid tumors. Thyroid surgery was performed in patients who had received no treatment beforehand. TCRdb reassembled clones from the PCR reads with MiXCR. This sample carries approximately 30,000 clones, roughly 15% of them seen once, and the ten largest clones take 15% to 19%. The sample consisted of blood. These receptor sequences come from a male donor with papillary thyroid cancer or a benign thyroid nodule (not recorded which). Some clones in this sample may be carry-over from other donors' samples.

There are many counts of this clone. The CDR3 region has the DNA TGTGCCAGCTCACCGGACATTTACTCTGGAAACACCATATATTTT. This gives the protein CASSPDIYSGNTIYF. The chain carries TRBV18 and TRBJ1-3; tentative D call: TRBD1 (5 bases). The CDR3 runs 15 residues. From germline, CDR1 is KGHSH and CDR2 LQKENI. V lost 3 bases and J 0 bases, leaving 9 bases between the germline ends. Using reference TRBV18 and TRBJ1-3 for the parts outside the CDR3, the full variable domain is NAGVMQNPRHLVRRRGQEARLRCSPMKGHSHVYWYRQLPEEGLKFMVYLQKENIIDESGMPKERFSAEFPKEGPSILRIQQVVRGDSAAYFCASSPDIYSGNTIYFGEGSWLTVV.

This clone was recorded at least ten times. The V and J genes are TRBV7-9 and TRBJ2-7, with TRBD1 identical over 8 bases. The J segment lost 2 bases and the V segment lost 5 bases, leaving 5 bases of the junction unmatched. This CDR3 has 14 amino acids. Germline lookup yields CDR1 SEHNR and CDR2 FQNEAQ (reference sequence). Here the CDR3 reads CASSQRTGPYEQYF. The CDR3 DNA reads TGTGCCAGCAGCCAACGGACAGGGCCCTACGAGCAGTACTTC.

This clone has ten or more counts. This rearrangement joins TRBV19 to TRBJ2-7; the D is unclear. The germline V and J ends were trimmed by 6 bases and 4 bases, with 10 bases remaining between them. Per the germline V gene, CDR1 is LNHDA and CDR2 is SQIVND (reference sequence). The CDR3 has 12 amino acids. CDR3 in amino acids: CASSHTAYEQYF. The CDR3 DNA sequence: TGTGCCAGTAGCCATACAGCGTACGAGCAGTACTTC. Drawing the rest from reference TRBV19 and TRBJ2-7, the complete variable domain is DGGITQSPKYLFRKEGQNVTLSCEQNLNHDAMYWYRQDPGQGLRLIYYSQIVNDFQKGDIAEGYSVSREKKESFPLTVTSAQKNPTAFYLCASSHTAYEQYFGPGTRLTVT.

The chain employs TRBV10-1 and TRBJ2-5, with 7 bases matching TRBD1. The V gene's germline CDR1 is WNHNN and CDR2 SYGVQD (reference sequence). The CDR3 sequence is 13 residues long. Here the CDR3 reads CDRGQKSKETQYF. As DNA, the CDR3 is TGCGACAGGGGCCAGAAAAGCAAGGAGACCCAGTACTTC.

This clone was seen a handful of times. The gene calls are TRBV19 and TRBJ2-2; the D gene is possibly TRBD1 (6 bases). Per the germline V gene, CDR1 is LNHDA and CDR2 is SQIVND (reference sequence). The CDR3 is 15 residues long. With 10 bases removed from V and 2 bases from J, the gap between germline ends came to 17 bases. DNA for the CDR3: TGTGCCACTGGAACAGGGTGGCCCAACACCGGGGAGCTGTTTTTT. Its translation is CATGTGWPNTGELFF. Looking up the rest from reference TRBV19 and TRBJ2-2 gives the full variable domain: DGGITQSPKYLFRKEGQNVTLSCEQNLNHDAMYWYRQDPGQGLRLIYYSQIVNDFQKGDIAEGYSVSREKKESFPLTVTSAQKNPTAFYLCATGTGWPNTGELFFGEGSRLTVL.

A remark on this clone: A much more abundant neighbour one base away suggests this may be a read error. This sequence joins TRBV27 and TRBJ1-4; maybe TRBD1 (5 bases). V lost 1 base and J 10 bases, leaving 10 bases between the germline ends. CDR1 and CDR2 from the germline V gene are MNHEY and SMNVEV (reference sequence). The CDR3 is 13 residues long. CDR3 nucleotide sequence: TGTGCCAGCAGTTTATGGGCCCAGGGAAAACTGTTTTTT. The encoded protein is CASSLWAQGKLFF. Full variable domain (missing parts from reference TRBV27 and TRBJ1-4): EAQVTQNPRYLITVTGKKLTVTCSQNMNHEYMSWYRQDPGLGLRQIYYSMNVEVTDKGDVPEGYKVSRKEKRNFPLILESPSPNQTSLYFCASSLWAQGKLFFGSGTQLSVL.

There are many counts of this clone. J is TRBJ2-3 and V is TRBV19; 7 bases are a match to TRBD2. The germline V gene encodes CDR1 LNHDA and CDR2 SQIVND (reference sequence). The CDR3 length is 12 residues. Losses at the gene ends were 10 bases for V and 5 bases for J; bases not matched to a gene: 6. CDR3: CATSGGLDTQYF. The CDR3 DNA is TGTGCCACCTCGGGGGGATTAGATACGCAGTATTTT.

At least ten counts were recorded for this clone. The chain joins TRBV27 to TRBJ1-4; no clear D gene. Trimming removed 8 bases at V and 4 bases at J, with 17 bases between. The CDR3 consists of 15 residues. Germline CDR1 is MNHEY and CDR2 is SMNVEV (reference sequence). CDR3 coding DNA: TGTGCCAGCCGTCCCAAGGTGGGGAGTAATGAAAAACTGTTTTTT. As protein: CASRPKVGSNEKLFF. The whole variable domain, remainder taken from reference TRBV27 and TRBJ1-4, is EAQVTQNPRYLITVTGKKLTVTCSQNMNHEYMSWYRQDPGLGLRQIYYSMNVEVTDKGDVPEGYKVSRKEKRNFPLILESPSPNQTSLYFCASRPKVGSNEKLFFGSGTQLSVL.

The table lists this clone with many counts. V usage is TRBV19 and J usage is TRBJ2-4, with D perhaps TRBD1 (6 bases). V was clipped by 6 bases and J by 0 bases, with 12 bases between them. CDR3 length: 15 residues. Germline CDR1 reads LNHDA; CDR2 reads SQIVND (reference sequence). The CDR3 spells CASSQGQGAKNIQYF. The CDR3 DNA reads as TGTGCCAGTAGCCAGGGACAAGGAGCCAAAAACATTCAGTACTTC.

This clone was detected ten times or more. The V gene is TRBV10-2, the J gene TRBJ2-3; D perhaps matches TRBD2 (6 bases). This CDR3 region has 13 residues. In germline, CDR1 is WSHSY, CDR2 SAAADI. Trimming removed 10 bases at V and 7 bases at J, with 18 bases between. CDR3 DNA sequence: TGCGCCACTCCGGGACCGGAGGGCCATACGCAGTATTTT. It yields the protein CATPGPEGHTQYF.

This clone was counted many times. The chain joins TRBV7-7 to TRBJ2-3, with 8 bases fitting TRBD1. The length of the CDR3 is 16 residues. Germline trimming cut 1 base from V and 4 bases from J; bases unmatched to any gene: 7. Per germline, CDR1 SSHAT and CDR2 FNYEAQ (reference sequence). The CDR3, as DNA: TGTGCCAGCAGCTTAGGGACAGGGATCAGCGCAGATACGCAGTATTTT. It translates to CASSLGTGISADTQYF.

This clone was counted ten times or more. V is TRBV2 and J is TRBJ2-1; TRBD2 matches 9 bases. The CDR3 length is 14 residues. In germline, CDR1 is SNHLY, CDR2 FYNNEI. Trimming at V came to 8 bases and at J to 5 bases, leaving 7 bases not matched to a gene. This chain's CDR3 is CASSRTSANNEQFF. CDR3 in DNA: TGTGCCAGCTCTCGGACTAGCGCTAACAATGAGCAGTTCTTC.

This clone was seen ten or more times. J is TRBJ2-1 and V is TRBV19; D is perhaps TRBD1 or TRBD2 (5 bases each). Trimming took 6 bases from V and 1 from J, leaving 10 bases between them. The CDR3 runs to 14 residues. Germline V gives CDR1 LNHDA, CDR2 SQIVND (reference sequence). The CDR3: CASSYGTSYNEQFF. The CDR3, as DNA: TGTGCCAGTAGCTACGGGACGTCCTACAATGAGCAGTTCTTC.

This clone was recorded many times. The chain carries TRBV2 and TRBJ1-4; D call uncertain. Trimming stripped 3 bases from V and 0 bases from J, with 8 bases between. The CDR3 has 15 amino acids. The germline gives CDR1 SNHLY, CDR2 FYNNEI. CDR3 DNA sequence: TGTGCCAGCAGTGATAGTGGTTCAACTAATGAAAAACTGTTTTTT. It encodes CASSDSGSTNEKLFF.